Following are 31 T cell receptor beta chains from one sample sequenced in a study of immune evolution from preneoplasia to lung adenocarcinoma. Profiled with immunoSEQ multiplex PCR; TCRdb holds only in-frame clones, not every one. The data contain several thousand clones, around three quarters of them singletons. Sequenced sample: FFPE adjacent normal lung tissue. The receptors come from a person aged 70 to 80 with lung adenocarcinoma.

The chain joins TRBV2 to TRBJ2-7; 11 nucleotides align to TRBD1. V dropped 6 bases and J dropped 3; count of bases not matched to a gene: 7. The CDR3 totals 15 residues. Germline-derived CDR1 and CDR2 are SNHLY and FYNNEI. CDR3 in amino acids: CASSAWTGGSYEQYF. CDR3 coding DNA: TGTGCCAGCAGCGCCTGGACAGGGGGCAGCTACGAGCAGTACTTC.

The chain uses TRBV28 and TRBJ1-2, with a possible D match to TRBD1 (6 bases). The CDR3 runs to 14 residues. V dropped 5 bases and J dropped 8 bases, with 18 bases sitting between them. The germline V gene has CDR1 MDHEN and CDR2 SYDVKM. The CDR3 nucleotides read TGTGCCAGCAGTACCGGGACATTAATAAAAGGCTACACCTTC. This sequence encodes CASSTGTLIKGYTF.

This clone was detected only once. The chain couples TRBV21-1 to TRBJ1-5; the D call in the table, TRBD1, was not verified against the DNA. TRBV21-1 is marked as a pseudogene. The CDR3 is made up of 17 amino acids. In DNA form, the CDR3 reads TGTGCCAGCAGCTCGGGACAGGAGAAATTTAGCAATCAGCCCCAGCATTTT. It is translated as CASSSGQEKFSNQPQHF.

The count of this clone is one. The J gene is TRBJ2-1, the V gene TRBV4-1, with D perhaps being TRBD1 or TRBD2 (5 bases each). Between the trimmed V and J ends, which lost 4 bases and 3 bases, there was a span of 19 bases. The CDR3 is made up of 17 amino acids. The germline V gene has CDR1 MGHRA and CDR2 YSYEKL. CDR3 bases: TGCGCCAGCAGCCCCACGGGGCTAGAGCTTATCTACAATGAGCAGTTCTTC. It is translated as CASSPTGLELIYNEQFF.

The chain recombines TRBV28 with TRBJ2-4; TRBD1 is a possible D gene (5 bases). The CDR3 length is 14 residues. Per the germline V gene, CDR1 is MDHEN and CDR2 is SYDVKM. The ends were cut back, 7 bases at V and 0 bases at J, with 10 bases in the middle. The CDR3 protein is CASTYRLAKNIQYF. In nucleotides, the CDR3 is TGTGCCAGCACCTACAGGTTAGCCAAAAACATTCAGTACTTC.

The chain employs TRBV5-8 and TRBJ2-7; no definite D call. Per the germline V gene, CDR1 is SGHTS and CDR2 is YDEGEE. Trimming shortened V by 0 bases and J by 3 bases, and 7 bases separated the two germline ends. The CDR3 spans 13 residues. The chain's CDR3 is CASSLASNYEQYF. The CDR3 region has the DNA TGTGCCAGCAGCTTGGCATCGAACTACGAGCAGTACTTC.

The chain couples TRBV19 to TRBJ2-3; tentative D call: TRBD1 (5 bases). This CDR3 has 15 residues. Germline lookup yields CDR1 LNHDA and CDR2 SQIVND (reference sequence). V was pared by 3 bases and J by 2 bases, with 12 bases between. The CDR3 spells CASSIWSGATDTQYF. The CDR3 nucleotides are TGTGCCAGTAGTATTTGGAGTGGGGCCACAGATACGCAGTATTTT.

The genes are TRBV7-3 and TRBJ2-7, with D possibly called TRBD1 or TRBD2 (6 bases each). The CDR3 totals 15 residues. Germline CDR1 SGHTA, CDR2 FQGTGA. V lost 0 bases and J lost 8, with 17 bases in between. CDR3 loop: CASSLTGGPSSKQYF. The DNA for the CDR3 is TGTGCCAGCAGCTTAACGGGGGGCCCGTCGTCCAAGCAGTACTTC.

The chain employs TRBV10-1 and TRBJ2-5; D is unclear. The V end lost 0 bases, the J end lost 7 bases, and 12 bases lay between the germline ends. The V gene's germline CDR1 is WNHNN and CDR2 SYGVQD (reference sequence). This CDR3 has 14 residues. The CDR3 loop is CASSESTGWGTQYF. The CDR3 DNA sequence: TGCGCCAGCAGTGAGTCGACGGGCTGGGGGACCCAGTACTTC.

The V call is TRBV28, the J call TRBJ2-3; TRBD2 matches at 11 bases. The CDR3 runs to 15 residues. Germline-derived CDR1 and CDR2 are MDHEN and SYDVKM. The trim removed 7 bases at V and 6 bases at J, leaving 9 bases unmatched. The CDR3 DNA follows: TGTGCCAGCAATTCTCTAGCGGGGGGCGGGGATACGCAGTATTTT. It yields the protein CASNSLAGGGDTQYF.

The rearrangement joins TRBV7-9 to TRBJ2-7; TRBD1 might be the D (6 bases). The CDR3 contains 13 residues. V lost 5 bases to trimming and J lost 4 bases, with 12 bases between them. Germline V CDR1 and CDR2: SEHNR, FQNEAQ (reference sequence). CDR3 amino acids: CASSPRDNYEQYF. The CDR3 DNA sequence: TGTGCCAGCAGCCCCCGGGACAATTACGAGCAGTACTTC.

The CDR3 nucleotides read TGTGCCAGCTCACAGGGCCCTGAAGCTTTCTTT. Amino acids: CASSQGPEAFF. This rearrangement joins TRBV5-6 to TRBJ1-1; possible D gene TRBD1, 6 bases. The CDR3 extends over 11 amino acids. Germline CDR1 SGHDT, CDR2 YYEEEE. V lost 7 bases and J 6 bases, leaving 10 bases between the germline ends.

V gene TRBV5-1 combines with J gene TRBJ1-2, with a possible D match to TRBD1 (5 bases). The CDR3 runs to 15 residues. The V gene's germline CDR1 is SGHRS and CDR2 YFSETQ. Trimming removed 2 bases from V and 4 bases from J, with 15 bases in between. CDR3 protein: CASSFSGEKGYGYTF. In nucleotides, the CDR3 is TGCGCCAGCAGCTTTTCGGGGGAGAAGGGCTATGGCTACACCTTC.

This clone was recorded a few times. This sequence joins TRBV28 and TRBJ1-5; the D is unclear. The CDR3 covers 16 residues. V lost 6 bases to trimming and J lost 3 bases, with 18 bases between them. CDR1 and CDR2 (germline): MDHEN, SYDVKM. The CDR3 loop reads CASRLAVGSSNQPQHF. CDR3 nucleotides: TGTGCCAGCAGACTGGCTGTGGGCAGTTCCAATCAGCCCCAGCATTTT.

The V and J genes are TRBV18 and TRBJ1-2; D ambiguous. The CDR3 has 15 residues. The germline V gene has CDR1 KGHSH and CDR2 LQKENI. The ends were cut back, 3 bases at V and 1 base at J, with 12 bases in the middle. This CDR3 reads CASSPTTQFNYGYTF. DNA for the CDR3: TGTGCCAGCTCACCTACGACACAATTTAACTATGGCTACACCTTC.

V gene TRBV11-2 combines with J gene TRBJ1-5, with D tentatively TRBD1 (6 bases). The CDR3 extends over 17 amino acids. CDR1 and CDR2 from the germline V gene are SGHAT and FQNNGV. The V gene lost 3 bases and the J gene lost 7 bases, with 22 bases spanning the gap. CDR3 residues: CASSFRHSSGVGQPQHF. CDR3 DNA: TGTGCCAGCAGCTTTCGCCATTCCTCAGGGGTAGGGCAGCCCCAGCATTTT.

This chain connects TRBV18 to TRBJ1-1; perhaps TRBD1 as D (5 bases). This CDR3 has 14 residues. V was clipped by 6 bases and J by 1 base, with 12 bases between them. Germline values: CDR1 KGHSH, CDR2 LQKENI. The CDR3 spells CASSRGAGNTEAFF. CDR3 bases: TGTGCCAGCTCTAGAGGGGCGGGGAACACTGAAGCTTTCTTT. The complete variable domain, with remaining parts taken from reference TRBV18 and TRBJ1-1, reads NAGVMQNPRHLVRRRGQEARLRCSPMKGHSHVYWYRQLPEEGLKFMVYLQKENIIDESGMPKERFSAEFPKEGPSILRIQQVVRGDSAAYFCASSRGAGNTEAFFGQGTRLTVV.

Concerning this clone itself: This likely reflects a read error, since a far larger clone is one base away. V is TRBV6-5 and J is TRBJ2-5; TRBD1 agrees at 9 bases. The J call may not be correct, given that the DNA end is closer to TRBJ2-7. CDR3 length equals 14 residues. The germline CDR1 and CDR2 sequences are MNHEY and SVGAGI. In nucleotides, the CDR3 is TGTGCCAGCAGTGCTGGACAGGGGAGCTACGAGCAGTACTTC. It is translated as CASSAGQGSYEQYF.

The chain carries TRBV11-2 and TRBJ1-5, with no clear D. CDR3 length: 13 residues. Looked up from germline, CDR1 is SGHAT and CDR2 is FQNNGV. V was clipped by 1 base and J by 5 bases, with 6 bases between them. CDR3 DNA: TGTGCCAGCAGCTTAGCTTGGGATCAGCCCCAGCATTTT. This codes for CASSLAWDQPQHF. The full variable domain, its missing parts supplied by reference TRBV11-2 and TRBJ1-5, is EAGVAQSPRYKIIEKRQSVAFWCNPISGHATLYWYQQILGQGPKLLIQFQNNGVVDDSQLPKDRFSAERLKGVDSTLKIQPAKLEDSAVYLCASSLAWDQPQHFGDGTRLSIL.

The chain employs TRBV28 and TRBJ1-6; D is undetermined. The CDR3 covers 12 residues. Trimming left V 7 bases short and J 17 bases short, with 18 bases between. Germline CDR1 and CDR2: MDHEN and SYDVKM. CDR3 sequence reads: CASTDESGRIHF. The CDR3 nucleotides are TGTGCCAGCACCGATGAATCGGGCCGGATCCACTTT.

V is TRBV6-1 and J is TRBJ1-1; weak D call: TRBD1 (5 bases). The germline gives CDR1 MNHNS, CDR2 SASEGT. This CDR3 has 15 residues. The V and J ends lost 6 bases and 5 bases respectively, with 19 bases between them. The chain's CDR3 is CASSPNGGTGTEAFF. The CDR3 nucleotides are TGTGCCAGCAGCCCAAATGGGGGGACTGGAACTGAAGCTTTCTTT.

The V gene is TRBV19, the J gene TRBJ1-6; 7 positions match TRBD1. There are 14 residues in the CDR3. Germline V gives CDR1 LNHDA, CDR2 SQIVND (reference sequence). The junction had 10 bases not matched to a gene; V was cut back by 8 bases and J by 9 bases. The CDR3 bases are TGTGCCAGTGGAGGGACAGCGGTAACTTCACCCCTCCACTTT. Translation gives CASGGTAVTSPLHF.

The V and J genes are TRBV4-1 and TRBJ1-5; D tentatively reads TRBD1 or TRBD2 (5 bases each). The end of the DNA is better explained by TRBJ2-3, so the J call may be wrong. The germline V gene encodes CDR1 MGHRA and CDR2 YSYEKL. The length of the CDR3 is 12 residues. The CDR3 spells CASSQGGEPQYF. The CDR3 bases are TGCGCCAGCAGCCAAGGAGGGGAGCCCCAGTATTTT.

The chain is built from TRBV7-2 and TRBJ2-2, with TRBD2 as a possible D gene (6 bases). V shed 2 bases and J shed 4 bases, with 14 bases lying between them. CDR1 SGHTA and CDR2 FQGNSA come from the germline V gene. The CDR3 consists of 16 residues. In DNA form, the CDR3 reads TGTGCCAGCAGCTTATGGGCGGGGTTAACCACCGGGGAGCTGTTTTTT. It specifies CASSLWAGLTTGELFF.

J is TRBJ2-3 and V is TRBV18; 12 bases align to TRBD2. J lost 5 bases, V lost 3 bases, and 6 bases had no gene match. This CDR3 comprises 16 residues. Germline V gene lookup returns CDR1 KGHSH and CDR2 LQKENI. The CDR3 sequence is CASSPRLAGAGDTQYF. In nucleotides, the CDR3 is TGTGCCAGCTCACCGCGACTAGCGGGGGCTGGAGATACGCAGTATTTT.

This chain uses TRBV5-1 with TRBJ1-1; 11 bases line up with TRBD1. This CDR3 has 14 residues. Germline V gene sequence: CDR1 SGHRS, CDR2 YFSETQ. The junction had 3 bases not matched to a gene; V was cut back by 4 bases and J by 4 bases. The CDR3 nucleotides read TGCGCCAGCAGCGCTGGGACAGGGGGCACTGAAGCTTTCTTT. Translating gives CASSAGTGGTEAFF.

The CDR3 DNA reads as TGTGCCAGCAGTCTTCCGGGCACTGAAGCTTTCTTT. Its protein product is CASSLPGTEAFF. The chain is built from TRBV2 and TRBJ1-1; no clear D. The CDR3 has 12 amino acids. V shed 5 bases and J shed 4 bases, with 8 bases lying between them. CDR1 and CDR2 from the germline V gene are SNHLY and FYNNEI.

V usage is TRBV18 and J usage is TRBJ2-5; D uncertain. Germline CDR1 and CDR2: KGHSH and LQKENI. The CDR3 spans 16 residues. With 4 bases removed from V and 5 bases from J, the gap between germline ends came to 20 bases. This CDR3 is CASSHDQARPRETQYF. The CDR3, as DNA: TGTGCCAGCTCACACGATCAGGCGCGGCCAAGGGAGACCCAGTACTTC.

The V gene is TRBV29-1, the J gene TRBJ2-7; 12 bases are a match to TRBD1. From germline, CDR1 is SQVTM and CDR2 ANQGSEA. The CDR3 loop spans 13 amino acids. V lost 3 bases, J lost 10 bases, and 7 bases stayed unmatched. In nucleotides, the CDR3 is TGCAGCGTTGAGCTCGGGACAGGGGGCCATCAGTACTTC. Its protein product is CSVELGTGGHQYF.

The V gene is TRBV7-8, the J gene TRBJ2-7; 8 bases align to TRBD1. With 2 bases clipped from V and 7 bases from J, the junction kept 10 bases outside the gene matches. This CDR3 is built from 15 residues. Per the germline V gene, CDR1 is SGHVS and CDR2 is FQNEAQ. DNA for the CDR3: TGTGCCAGCAGCTTACCCGGGACAGGTTTTTTGGAGCAGTACTTC. This gives the protein CASSLPGTGFLEQYF.

The chain combines TRBV11-2 with TRBJ2-7, with no clear D. The CDR3 runs 14 residues. V lost 3 bases to trimming and J lost 7 bases, with 16 bases between them. The germline V gene encodes CDR1 SGHAT and CDR2 FQNNGV. The CDR3 is CASSFTRSTWEQYF. In DNA, the CDR3 is TGTGCCAGCAGCTTTACTCGGTCCACGTGGGAGCAGTACTTC.